Listed below are T cell receptor beta chains from one sample, sequenced in a study of T cells in Graves' hyperthyroidism and ophthalmopathy. TCRdb called the multiplex PCR reads again in MiXCR, with one record for every CDR3 protein. The data hold 500,000 to 800,000 distinct CDR3 sequences, with more than 14% observed a single time. Sequencing input: blood. The receptors come from a woman in her forties or fifties with Graves' ophthalmopathy. CDR3s include the opening cysteine and the closing phenylalanine or tryptophan. D genes are given only for firm matches. The listing skips clone size in some rows; elsewhere it reads once, few, many or a size class.

TRBV6-5	TRBJ2-7	TRBD2	many	CASSYRSSGRQEQYF	TGTGCCAGCAGTTATAGGTCTAGCGGGAGACAAGAGCAGTACTTC
TRBV10-3	TRBJ2-7	NA	many	CAISAGAHEQYF	TGTGCCATCAGTGCAGGGGCCCACGAGCAGTACTTC
TRBV11-2	TRBJ1-2	TRBD1	many	CASSLARDSRPNYGYTF	TGTGCCAGCAGCTTAGCTCGGGACAGCCGTCCTAACTATGGCTACACCTTC
TRBV19	TRBJ2-7	NA	few	CASSRGTLIGGEQYF	TGTGCCAGTAGTAGGGGGACGTTGATTGGAGGCGAGCAGTACTTC
TRBV6-2/TRBV6-3	TRBJ1-1	NA	NA	CASSMDDENTEAFF	TGTGCCAGCAGTATGGACGACGAGAACACTGAAGCTTTCTTT
TRBV7-8	TRBJ2-1	NA	many	CASSLVRGITNEQFF	TGTGCCAGCAGCTTAGTTAGAGGGATTACCAATGAGCAGTTCTTC
TRBV3-1	TRBJ2-1	TRBD2	many	CASSQLTSGEKQFF	TGTGCCAGCAGCCAATTAACTAGCGGCGAGAAGCAGTTCTTC
TRBV28	TRBJ1-1	TRBD1	many	CASTPTGTVNTEAFF	TGTGCCAGCACCCCCACCGGGACAGTTAACACTGAAGCTTTCTTT
TRBV20-1	TRBJ2-1	TRBD2	many	CSAKTSGYNEQFF	TGCAGTGCTAAGACTAGCGGTTACAATGAGCAGTTCTTC
TRBV19	TRBJ2-3	NA	few	CASTPTSYTDTQYF	TGTGCCAGTACGCCTACTTCTTACACAGATACGCAGTATTTT
TRBV2	TRBJ2-1	NA	NA	CASSYSREWGNEQFF	TGTGCCAGCAGTTACTCCCGGGAGTGGGGCAATGAGCAGTTCTTC
TRBV7-2	TRBJ1-2	NA	many	CAGSLGPREDYGYTF	TGTGCCGGCAGCTTAGGTCCCAGGGAAGACTATGGCTACACCTTC
TRBV29-1	TRBJ1-1	NA	few	CSVAWVGRKNTEAFF	TGCAGCGTTGCTTGGGTCGGACGGAAGAACACTGAAGCTTTCTTT
TRBV7-9	TRBJ2-4	NA	many	CASSPAGLAKNIQYF	TGTGCCAGCAGCCCAGCCGGGCTAGCCAAAAACATTCAGTACTTC
TRBV2	TRBJ2-2	NA	many	CASSERLGTGELFF	TGTGCCAGCAGTGAACGGCTGGGCACCGGGGAGCTGTTTTTT
TRBV29-1	TRBJ2-2	NA	few	CSVGPDYTGELFF	TGCAGCGTTGGTCCAGACTACACCGGGGAGCTGTTTTTT
TRBV29-1	TRBJ1-1	NA	many	CSVVVEWTEAFF	TGCAGCGTTGTTGTGGAATGGACTGAAGCTTTCTTT
TRBV9	TRBJ2-3	NA	NA	CASNRDPKSPDTQYF	TGTGCCAGCAACCGAGACCCCAAGTCCCCAGATACGCAGTATTTT
TRBV28	TRBJ1-5	NA	NA	CASSRQPQHF	TGTGCCAGCAGTAGGCAGCCCCAGCATTTT
TRBV30	TRBJ1-4	NA	many	CAWSVGPNEKLFF	TGTGCCTGGAGTGTAGGTCCTAATGAAAAACTGTTTTTT
TRBV7-2	TRBJ1-2	NA	many	CASSPGVGGYTF	TGTGCCAGCAGCCCCGGAGTAGGGGGCTACACCTTC
TRBV6-1	TRBJ2-2	TRBD2	NA	CASREGTILTGELFF	TGTGCCAGCAGAGAAGGGACTATACTCACCGGGGAGCTGTTTTTT
TRBV27	TRBJ1-5	NA	many	CASSFVWGRGNQPQHF	TGTGCCAGCAGTTTCGTGTGGGGACGGGGGAATCAGCCCCAGCATTTT
TRBV20-1	TRBJ2-7	NA	many	CSARKQPDQYEQYF	TGCAGTGCTAGAAAGCAGCCAGATCAATACGAGCAGTACTTC
TRBV25-1	TRBJ1-5	TRBD1	NA	CASSGSGTGGRGNQPQHF	TGTGCCAGCAGTGGATCCGGGACAGGGGGCAGGGGCAATCAGCCCCAGCATTTT